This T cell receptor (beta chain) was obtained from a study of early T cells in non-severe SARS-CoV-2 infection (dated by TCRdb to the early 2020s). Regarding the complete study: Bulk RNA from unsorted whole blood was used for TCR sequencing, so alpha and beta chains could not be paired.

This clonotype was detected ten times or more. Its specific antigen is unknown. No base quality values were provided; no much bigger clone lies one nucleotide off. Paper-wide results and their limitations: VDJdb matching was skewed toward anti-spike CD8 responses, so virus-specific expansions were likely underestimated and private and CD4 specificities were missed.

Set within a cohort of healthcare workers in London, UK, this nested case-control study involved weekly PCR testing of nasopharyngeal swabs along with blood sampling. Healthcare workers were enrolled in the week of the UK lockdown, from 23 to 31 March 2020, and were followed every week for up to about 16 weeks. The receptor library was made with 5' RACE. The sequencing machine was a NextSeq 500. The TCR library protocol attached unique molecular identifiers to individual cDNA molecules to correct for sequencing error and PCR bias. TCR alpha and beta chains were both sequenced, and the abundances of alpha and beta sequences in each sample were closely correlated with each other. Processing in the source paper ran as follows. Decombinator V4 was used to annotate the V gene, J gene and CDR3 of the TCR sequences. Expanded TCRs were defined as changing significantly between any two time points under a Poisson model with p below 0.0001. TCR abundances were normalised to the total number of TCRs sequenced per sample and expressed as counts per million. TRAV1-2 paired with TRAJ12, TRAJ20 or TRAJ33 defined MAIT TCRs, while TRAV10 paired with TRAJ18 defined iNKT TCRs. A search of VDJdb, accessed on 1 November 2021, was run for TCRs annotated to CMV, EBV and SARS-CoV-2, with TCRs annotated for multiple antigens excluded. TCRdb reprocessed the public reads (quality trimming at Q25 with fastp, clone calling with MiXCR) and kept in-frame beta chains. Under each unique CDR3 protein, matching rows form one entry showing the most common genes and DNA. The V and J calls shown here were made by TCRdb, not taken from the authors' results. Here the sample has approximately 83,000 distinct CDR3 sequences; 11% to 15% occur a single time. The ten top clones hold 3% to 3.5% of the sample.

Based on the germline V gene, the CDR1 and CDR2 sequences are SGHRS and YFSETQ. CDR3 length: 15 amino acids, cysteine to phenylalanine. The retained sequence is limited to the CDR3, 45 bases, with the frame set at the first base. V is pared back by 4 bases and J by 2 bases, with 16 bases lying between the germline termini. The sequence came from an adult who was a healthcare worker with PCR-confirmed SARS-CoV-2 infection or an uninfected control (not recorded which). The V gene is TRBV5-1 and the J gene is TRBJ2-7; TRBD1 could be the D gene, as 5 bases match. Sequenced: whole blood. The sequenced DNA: TGCGCCAGCAGCCCGACGTCGGCAGGGACCTACGAGCAGTACTTC. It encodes CASSPTSAGTYEQYF.